This TCR beta chain was identified during a study of blood T cell repertoires in COVID-19. Study-level information: Sites across the United States, Italy and Spain contributed samples from acute and convalescent COVID-19. PBMCs, B-cell-depleted T cells, or T cells were the source of the cDNA or gDNA that made up the material.

Authors' processing steps: Reference gene primer amplification gave estimated nucleated cell counts. TCRdb's copy holds only in-frame clones and misses some; the assay was immunoSEQ multiplex PCR. Clone size and V and J calls were adopted from that table, with D and trimming inferred from the DNA. The table records more than 350,000 clones, around 89% of them present only once. In Seattle, patients joined the study during active infection and were tracked longitudinally. The CDR3 has 14 residues. Trimming took off 8 bases at V and 3 bases at J, with 14 bases between the two ends. Germline CDR1 is SNHLY and CDR2 is FYNNEI.

Sequenced: peripheral blood. The chain joins TRBV2 to TRBJ1-5; D is possibly TRBD1 (6 bases). The receptor comes from a woman in her twenties or thirties with COVID-19, enrolled during active disease. The CDR3 bases are TGTGCCAGCGTGGGCAGGGGAAACAATCAGCCCCAGCATTTT. This gives the protein CASVGRGNNQPQHF.